The 23 T cell receptor beta chains in this list originate from one sample, sequenced in a study of OX40 agonist ivuxolimab in advanced cancers. Assay: immunoSEQ multiplex PCR; the TCRdb copy retains only in-frame clones and omits some. The sample lists 45,000 to 60,000 clones, roughly 80% occurring once. Sample: CD4+ or CD8+ T cells sorted from blood, taken in a trial of the OX40 agonist ivuxolimab. These receptors originate from an adult with an advanced solid tumor such as melanoma, head and neck, liver or kidney cancer.

The J gene is TRBJ1-1, the V gene TRBV6-6; perhaps TRBD1 as D (5 bases). The CDR3 spans 13 residues. V lost 2 bases and J lost 10, with 14 bases in between. Germline V gene sequence: CDR1 MNHNY, CDR2 SVGAGI (reference sequence). CDR3 coding DNA: TGTGCCAGCAGTTACGTGGGACCCGGGGTAGCTTTCTTT. It translates to CASSYVGPGVAFF.

J is TRBJ2-2 and V is TRBV11-2; the match to TRBD2 covers 8 bases. CDR1 SGHAT and CDR2 FQNNGV come from the germline V gene. V gave up 3 bases and J gave up 4 bases; unmatched junction bases: 10. The CDR3 covers 17 residues. CDR3 residues: CASSFNVAGKGTGELFF. CDR3 bases: TGTGCCAGCAGCTTTAACGTAGCGGGAAAGGGCACCGGGGAGCTGTTTTTT.

J is TRBJ1-6 and V is TRBV6-6, with a weak D call TRBD1 (5 bases). Deletions cut 0 bases from V and 8 bases from J, with 11 bases between. CDR3 size: 15 residues. Germline V CDR1 and CDR2: MNHNY, SVGAGI (reference sequence). CDR3 loop: CASSYSGVPDSPLHF. CDR3 sequence (DNA): TGTGCCAGCAGTTACTCAGGGGTACCGGATTCACCCCTCCACTTT.

The J gene is TRBJ2-1, the V gene TRBV7-9; 7 nucleotides line up with TRBD2. The CDR3 has 18 residues. V was pared by 2 bases and J by 0 bases, with 10 bases of the junction left unmatched. The germline V gene encodes CDR1 SEHNR and CDR2 FQNEAQ (reference sequence). The CDR3 is CASSLSLAPLSSYNEQFF. CDR3 DNA sequence: TGTGCCAGCAGCTTATCACTAGCGCCTTTAAGCTCCTACAATGAGCAGTTCTTC. Drawing the rest from reference TRBV7-9 and TRBJ2-1, the complete variable domain is DTGVSQNPRHKITKRGQNVTFRCDPISEHNRLYWYRQTLGQGPEFLTYFQNEAQLEKSRLLSDRFSAERPKGSFSTLEIQRTEQGDSAMYLCASSLSLAPLSSYNEQFFGPGTRLTVL.

This chain connects TRBV4-1 to TRBJ2-5; 14 bases fit TRBD2. The DNA matches TRBJ2-7 better at its end, which makes the J call doubtful. Germline V lookup: CDR1 MGHRA, CDR2 YSYEKL. This CDR3 is built from 17 residues. CDR3 in DNA: TGCGCCAGCAGCCACTATTTCGGACTAGCGGGAGGAACCGAGCAGTACTTC. It specifies CASSHYFGLAGGTEQYF.

The chain is built from TRBV28 and TRBJ1-1; D gene ambiguous. Germline CDR1 is MDHEN and CDR2 is SYDVKM. V was trimmed by 5 bases and J by 5 bases, leaving 15 bases between them. This CDR3 spans 14 amino acids. The CDR3 here is CASSPVSSYTEAFF. CDR3 in DNA: TGTGCCAGCAGTCCCGTAAGCTCGTATACTGAAGCTTTCTTT.

This rearrangement joins TRBV27 to TRBJ2-7; 7 bases line up with TRBD1. CDR3 size: 13 residues. Per the germline V gene, CDR1 is MNHEY and CDR2 is SMNVEV (reference sequence). The V and J ends lost 5 bases and 7 bases, in that order; junction bases with no gene match: 8. CDR3 bases: TGTGCCAGCAGTACAGGGGTACTCAGAGAGCAGTACTTC. It is translated as CASSTGVLREQYF.

The gene calls are TRBV27 and TRBJ2-7; D tentatively reads TRBD1 or TRBD2 (5 bases each). CDR3 length equals 14 residues. The V gene lost 6 bases and the J gene lost 3 bases, with 15 bases spanning the gap. Germline CDR1 reads MNHEY; CDR2 reads SMNVEV (reference sequence). The CDR3 DNA follows: TGTGCCAGCAGGGGGGAACTAGACAGCTACGAGCAGTACTTC. Protein product: CASRGELDSYEQYF.

The V and J genes are TRBV11-2 and TRBJ2-5; tentatively, D is TRBD2 (6 bases). Trimming pared 5 bases from V and 0 bases from J, leaving 13 bases between. Germline CDR1 SGHAT, CDR2 FQNNGV. This CDR3 comprises 15 residues. This chain's CDR3 is CASSPGDRYQETQYF. CDR3 bases: TGTGCCAGCAGCCCGGGAGACAGATACCAAGAGACCCAGTACTTC. The variable domain in full, with the rest retrieved from reference TRBV11-2 and TRBJ2-5, is EAGVAQSPRYKIIEKRQSVAFWCNPISGHATLYWYQQILGQGPKLLIQFQNNGVVDDSQLPKDRFSAERLKGVDSTLKIQPAKLEDSAVYLCASSPGDRYQETQYFGPGTRLLVL.

The chain is built from TRBV5-8 and TRBJ1-5; 7 bases are a match to TRBD1. The V gene's germline CDR1 is SGHTS and CDR2 YDEGEE. This CDR3 contains 14 residues. V gave up 2 bases and J gave up 3 bases; unmatched junction bases: 2. The CDR3 here is CASSLQGINQPQHF. In nucleotides, the CDR3 is TGTGCCAGCAGCTTACAGGGGATCAATCAGCCCCAGCATTTT.

This chain joins TRBV5-1 and TRBJ2-1, with TRBD1 matching 7 bases. The ends lost 3 bases at V and 6 bases at J; junction bases unmatched: 6. CDR3 length equals 14 residues. CDR1 is SGHRS and CDR2 is YFSETQ in the germline V gene. The CDR3 spells CASSSDRVGNEQFF. The CDR3 DNA reads as TGCGCCAGCAGCTCCGACAGGGTTGGCAATGAGCAGTTCTTC. Complete variable domain (other parts from reference TRBV5-1 and TRBJ2-1): KAGVTQTPRYLIKTRGQQVTLSCSPISGHRSVSWYQQTPGQGLQFLFEYFSETQRNKGNFPGRFSGRQFSNSRSEMNVSTLELGDSALYLCASSSDRVGNEQFFGPGTRLTVL.

There are many counts of this clone. This chain uses TRBV19 with TRBJ1-1, with a possible D match to TRBD1 (5 bases). Germline CDR1 and CDR2: LNHDA and SQIVND (reference sequence). V shed 1 base and J shed 4 bases, with 13 bases lying between them. CDR3 size: 15 residues. The DNA of the CDR3 is TGTGCCAGTAGTATAGGTGCAGGGTGGGGCACTGAAGCTTTCTTT. Amino acid sequence: CASSIGAGWGTEAFF.

This clone has a handful of counts. The chain has TRBV13 and TRBJ1-5; the D is unclear. The ends were cut back, 4 bases at V and 6 bases at J, with 16 bases in the middle. CDR3 length: 15 residues. Germline CDR1 reads PRHDT; CDR2 reads FYEKMQ (reference sequence). CDR3 DNA: TGTGCCAGCAGCTACCCTCGAGTGGGAGGTCAGCCCCAGCATTTT. Its protein product is CASSYPRVGGQPQHF. Together with reference TRBV13 and TRBJ1-5, the CDR3 gives the full variable domain: AAGVIQSPRHLIKEKRETATLKCYPIPRHDTVYWYQQGPGQDPQFLISFYEKMQSDKGSIPDRFSAQQFSDYHSELNMSSLELGDSALYFCASSYPRVGGQPQHFGDGTRLSIL.

This chain uses TRBV10-3 with TRBJ1-5, with a possible D match to TRBD1 (5 bases). The V gene lost 5 bases and the J gene lost 3 bases, with 14 bases spanning the gap. The V gene's germline CDR1 is ENHRY and CDR2 SYGVKD. CDR3 length equals 15 residues. The CDR3: CAISRSGSVNQPQHF. CDR3 in DNA: TGTGCCATCAGTCGTTCAGGGTCGGTCAATCAGCCCCAGCATTTT.

The genes are TRBV7-6 and TRBJ1-4; D is unclear. The germline V gene encodes CDR1 SGHVS and CDR2 FNYEAQ. V was pared by 5 bases and J by 3 bases, with 10 bases between. This CDR3 spans 14 amino acids. Here the CDR3 reads CASSPQRANEKLFF. As DNA, the CDR3 is TGTGCCAGCAGCCCCCAGAGGGCTAATGAAAAACTGTTTTTT.

V and J are TRBV30 and TRBJ1-1, with 11 nucleotides matching TRBD1. The V and J ends lost 5 bases and 6 bases, in that order; junction bases with no gene match: 5. CDR1 is GTSNPN, CDR2 SVGIG, per germline (reference sequence). This CDR3 is 13 amino acids long. The CDR3 DNA is TGTGCCTGGCGGACAGGGGGCTGGGCTGAAGCTTTCTTT. Translation: CAWRTGGWAEAFF.

The genes are TRBV5-1 and TRBJ1-3; no definite D call. CDR1 SGHRS and CDR2 YFSETQ come from the germline V gene. V lost 4 bases and J 4 bases, leaving 12 bases between the germline ends. The CDR3 has 14 amino acids. The CDR3 region is CASSPDSAGNTIYF. CDR3 bases: TGCGCCAGCAGCCCCGACTCAGCCGGAAACACCATATATTTT.

CDR3 nucleotides: TGTGCCAGCAGCTTGGGGGGGGTTAGCAATCAGCCCCAGCATTTT. Its translation: CASSLGGVSNQPQHF. This chain links TRBV5-4 with TRBJ1-5, with D tentatively TRBD1 (5 bases). Germline values: CDR1 SGHNT, CDR2 YYREEE (reference sequence). CDR3 length equals 15 residues. V was clipped by 0 bases and J by 0 bases, with 7 bases between them.

This clone was recorded only once. The rearrangement uses TRBV5-1 and TRBJ1-1; D might be TRBD1 (6 bases). CDR3 length equals 13 residues. CDR1 SGHRS and CDR2 YFSETQ come from the germline V gene. V was cut by 5 bases and J by 0 bases, with 8 bases left in between. DNA of the CDR3: TGCGCCAGCAGGACAGGAATGAACACTGAAGCTTTCTTT. Translating it yields CASRTGMNTEAFF. Full variable domain (missing parts from reference TRBV5-1 and TRBJ1-1): KAGVTQTPRYLIKTRGQQVTLSCSPISGHRSVSWYQQTPGQGLQFLFEYFSETQRNKGNFPGRFSGRQFSNSRSEMNVSTLELGDSALYLCASRTGMNTEAFFGQGTRLTVV.

V and J are TRBV6-1 and TRBJ1-1; 7 positions agree with TRBD1. This CDR3 contains 14 residues. The V segment lost 5 bases and the J segment 1 base; nucleotides outside the gene matches: 4. Germline V gives CDR1 MNHNS, CDR2 SASEGT. CDR3 sequence (DNA): TGTGCCAGCAGTCCCGGACAGGCGAACACTGAAGCTTTCTTT. Translating gives CASSPGQANTEAFF.

The rearrangement joins TRBV19 to TRBJ2-7; 9 nucleotides agree with TRBD1. CDR1 is LNHDA and CDR2 is SQIVND in the germline V gene (reference sequence). The CDR3 sequence is 15 residues long. Trimming removed 3 bases from V and 3 bases from J; junction bases left unmatched: 6. The chain's CDR3 is CASSIRTGASYEQYF. The CDR3 DNA reads as TGTGCCAGTAGTATTCGGACAGGGGCCAGCTACGAGCAGTACTTC.

The chain uses TRBV11-2 and TRBJ1-4; D is unclear. CDR3 length: 13 amino acids. The germline CDR1 and CDR2 sequences are SGHAT and FQNNGV. Trimming removed 1 base from V and 5 bases from J, with 5 bases in between. The CDR3 reads CASSLVPNEKLFF. The CDR3 nucleotides read TGTGCCAGCAGCTTAGTGCCCAATGAAAAACTGTTTTTT.

CDR3 residues: CSVVRGSGNTIYF. Written as DNA, the CDR3 is TGCAGCGTCGTCAGGGGCTCTGGAAACACCATATATTTT. J is TRBJ1-3 and V is TRBV29-1; the D gene is possibly TRBD1 (6 bases). The V and J ends lost 6 bases and 0 bases respectively, with 9 bases between them. This CDR3 contains 13 residues. Per germline, CDR1 SQVTM and CDR2 ANQGSEA.